This entry lists 30 T cell receptor beta chains sequenced from one sample in a study of radiotherapy plus CTLA-4 blockade in lung cancer. Assay used: immunoSEQ multiplex PCR; TCRdb lists only in-frame clones, some missing. Counted here are approximately 52,000 clones, approximately 80% occurring once; the ten biggest clones make up roughly 2.4%. The material was peripheral blood, obtained from a patient treated with radiotherapy plus ipilimumab. The source is a human donor with non-small cell lung cancer whose response to radiotherapy plus ipilimumab could not be evaluated.

J is TRBJ2-3 and V is TRBV7-2, with 15 positions matching TRBD2. J gave up 4 bases and V 5 bases, and 4 bases lay outside the gene matches. This CDR3 contains 16 residues. CDR1 is SGHTA, CDR2 FQGNSA, per germline. CDR3 protein: CASSGGLAGGSDTQYF. In DNA, the CDR3 is TGTGCCAGCAGCGGGGGACTAGCGGGAGGATCAGATACGCAGTATTTT. The full variable domain, rest sourced from reference TRBV7-2 and TRBJ2-3, is GAGVSQSPSNKVTEKGKDVELRCDPISGHTALYWYRQSLGQGLEFLIYFQGNSAPDKSGLPSDRFSAERTGGSVSTLTIQRTQQEDSAVYLCASSGGLAGGSDTQYFGPGTRLTVL.

J is TRBJ2-1 and V is TRBV5-6, with TRBD2 matching over 7 bases. V trimming: 0 bases; J trimming: 4 bases; junction bases outside the gene matches: 7. Per the germline V gene, CDR1 is SGHDT and CDR2 is YYEEEE. CDR3 length: 16 residues. The CDR3 coding sequence is TGTGCCAGCAGCTTGGGGGGGGGAGTCCGATACAATGAGCAGTTCTTC. It is translated as CASSLGGGVRYNEQFF.

The chain couples TRBV19 to TRBJ1-5; D remains unclear. The CDR3 has 12 amino acids. The V gene lost 6 bases and the J gene lost 6 bases, with 9 bases spanning the gap. The germline V gene encodes CDR1 LNHDA and CDR2 SQIVND (reference sequence). CDR3 protein: CASSEQLQPQHF. The CDR3 coding sequence is TGTGCCAGTAGCGAACAGCTTCAGCCCCAGCATTTT. The full variable domain, in which reference TRBV19 and TRBJ1-5 provide the parts outside the CDR3, is DGGITQSPKYLFRKEGQNVTLSCEQNLNHDAMYWYRQDPGQGLRLIYYSQIVNDFQKGDIAEGYSVSREKKESFPLTVTSAQKNPTAFYLCASSEQLQPQHFGDGTRLSIL.

The chain is built from TRBV7-2 and TRBJ2-5, with D possibly being TRBD2 (5 bases). This CDR3 comprises 15 residues. Germline assignment: CDR1 SGHTA and CDR2 FQGNSA. V was clipped by 0 bases and J by 2 bases, with 10 bases between them. CDR3 coding DNA: TGTGCCAGCAGCTTAGCTGAGCGGAATCAAGAGACCCAGTACTTC. Amino acid sequence: CASSLAERNQETQYF.

This clone has a handful of counts. The chain employs TRBV13 and TRBJ1-3; 7 bases map to TRBD1. Losses at the gene ends were 4 bases for V and 8 bases for J; bases not matched to a gene: 8. CDR3 length: 14 residues. Looked up from germline, CDR1 is PRHDT and CDR2 is FYEKMQ (reference sequence). CDR3: CASSSRQGGDTIYF. Here the CDR3 DNA reads TGTGCCAGCAGCTCCCGACAGGGTGGGGACACCATATATTTT.

The sample holds a few counts of this clone. CDR3: CACSGTAFHNEQFF. In DNA, the CDR3 is TGTGCCTGCTCCGGGACAGCGTTCCACAATGAGCAGTTCTTC. The chain carries TRBV30 and TRBJ2-1; the match to TRBD1 covers 7 bases. Germline V CDR1 and CDR2: GTSNPN, SVGIG (reference sequence). V lost 6 bases, J lost 5 bases, and 10 bases stayed unmatched. The CDR3 contains 14 residues.

CDR3 loop: CASSRAGLAVYNEQFF. The CDR3, as DNA: TGCGCCAGCAGCCGAGCGGGACTAGCGGTCTACAATGAGCAGTTCTTC. The V gene is TRBV4-1, the J gene TRBJ2-1, with 11 bases lining up with TRBD2. CDR3 length equals 16 residues. CDR1 is MGHRA, CDR2 YSYEKL, per germline. The ends lost 4 bases at V and 3 bases at J; junction bases unmatched: 5.

V gene TRBV10-1 combines with J gene TRBJ2-1; 16 bases align to TRBD2. CDR1 is WNHNN, CDR2 SYGVQD, per germline (reference sequence). This CDR3 is built from 16 residues. Trimming took 6 bases from V and 2 from J; bases not matched to a gene: 1. CDR3 nucleotide sequence: TGCGCCAGCAGCGGGACTAGCGGGAGGGCCTACAATGAGCAGTTCTTC. As protein: CASSGTSGRAYNEQFF.

This chain connects TRBV5-1 to TRBJ1-4; 8 nucleotides agree with TRBD1. This CDR3 region has 14 residues. With V trimmed by 2 bases and J by 8 bases, 5 bases remained unmatched. The germline V gene encodes CDR1 SGHRS and CDR2 YFSETQ. In nucleotides, the CDR3 is TGCGCCAGCAGCTTTGGAACAGGGGGGGAAAAACTGTTTTTT. This sequence encodes CASSFGTGGEKLFF.

This sequence joins TRBV7-9 and TRBJ2-7; TRBD2 matches 8 bases. The ends lost 8 bases at V and 5 bases at J; junction bases unmatched: 8. The CDR3 covers 13 residues. In germline, CDR1 is SEHNR, CDR2 FQNEAQ (reference sequence). The CDR3 loop reads CASGLANKNEQYF. The CDR3 DNA follows: TGTGCCAGCGGACTAGCAAATAAGAACGAGCAGTACTTC. Combining the CDR3 with reference TRBV7-9 and TRBJ2-7 gives the whole variable domain DTGVSQNPRHKITKRGQNVTFRCDPISEHNRLYWYRQTLGQGPEFLTYFQNEAQLEKSRLLSDRFSAERPKGSFSTLEIQRTEQGDSAMYLCASGLANKNEQYFGPGTRLTVT.

The V call is TRBV10-3, the J call TRBJ2-2, with D possibly being TRBD2 (6 bases). Per the germline V gene, CDR1 is ENHRY and CDR2 is SYGVKD. V lost 8 bases and J lost 7, with 14 bases in between. The CDR3 extends over 13 amino acids. This chain's CDR3 is CAILAREVGELFF. The CDR3 nucleotides are TGTGCCATCTTAGCCAGGGAGGTCGGGGAGCTGTTTTTT.

The rearrangement uses TRBV5-1 and TRBJ2-1, with a weak D call TRBD1 (6 bases). Germline-derived CDR1 and CDR2 are SGHRS and YFSETQ. CDR3 length: 16 amino acids. With 1 base removed from V and 0 bases from J, the gap between germline ends came to 11 bases. The CDR3 is CASSLTGTSSYNEQFF. The CDR3 DNA sequence: TGCGCCAGCAGCTTGACAGGGACAAGCTCCTACAATGAGCAGTTCTTC.

The chain has TRBV30 and TRBJ1-1; no definite D call. Trimming removed 1 base from V and 3 bases from J, with 9 bases in between. There are 13 residues in the CDR3. Germline V CDR1 and CDR2: GTSNPN, SVGIG (reference sequence). CDR3 bases: TGTGCCTGGAGTGAGGCAGGCCACACTGAAGCTTTCTTT. Encoded protein: CAWSEAGHTEAFF.

This chain uses TRBV6-5 with TRBJ2-5; 11 positions agree with TRBD1. The J call may be wrong; the DNA end is better matched by TRBJ2-7. Germline CDR1 is MNHEY and CDR2 is SVGAGI. The CDR3 has 16 amino acids. This CDR3 reads CASSYPKGTGGYEQYF. CDR3 nucleotides: TGTGCCAGCAGTTACCCTAAGGGGACAGGGGGCTACGAGCAGTACTTC.

The chain links TRBV10-3 to TRBJ2-2; TRBD1 matches 8 bases. Trimming removed 10 bases from V and 5 bases from J; junction bases left unmatched: 6. The CDR3 is 13 amino acids. The germline V gene encodes CDR1 ENHRY and CDR2 SYGVKD. The CDR3 loop is CATRQGSTGELFF. CDR3 in DNA: TGTGCCACCCGACAGGGGTCTACCGGGGAGCTGTTTTTT.

The CDR3 reads CASSSGGGSNEKLFF. As DNA, the CDR3 is TGTGCCAGCAGCTCCGGGGGGGGGTCTAATGAAAAACTGTTTTTT. This chain links TRBV7-9 with TRBJ1-4; D possibly corresponds to TRBD1 (5 bases). Per the germline V gene, CDR1 is SEHNR and CDR2 is FQNEAQ (reference sequence). Trimming stripped 4 bases from V and 3 bases from J, with 12 bases between. This CDR3 contains 15 residues.

The chain uses TRBV10-2 and TRBJ2-4; 11 bases agree with TRBD2. The CDR3 is 14 amino acids. Per the germline V gene, CDR1 is WSHSY and CDR2 is SAAADI. V was pared by 8 bases and J by 10 bases, with 10 bases of the junction left unmatched. CDR3 amino acids: CASGGLAGRGIQYF. The CDR3 region has the DNA TGCGCCAGCGGAGGACTAGCGGGCCGCGGAATTCAGTACTTC.

V is TRBV27 and J is TRBJ2-3, with 8 nucleotides matching TRBD2. Germline V gene data show CDR1 as MNHEY and CDR2 as SMNVEV (reference sequence). V trimming: 3 bases; J trimming: 5 bases; junction bases outside the gene matches: 7. The CDR3 is 15 amino acids. The CDR3 loop reads CASSFGAGAEDTQYF. For the CDR3, the DNA is TGTGCCAGCAGTTTCGGAGCGGGAGCTGAAGATACGCAGTATTTT.

V usage is TRBV27 and J usage is TRBJ2-7, with a possible D match to TRBD1 (5 bases). Trimming pared 2 bases from V and 4 bases from J, leaving 9 bases between. The CDR3 is 13 residues long. Germline V gene data show CDR1 as MNHEY and CDR2 as SMNVEV (reference sequence). The CDR3 reads CASSLRSGYEQYF. The CDR3 DNA follows: TGTGCCAGCAGTTTACGGTCAGGGTACGAGCAGTACTTC.

The chain carries TRBV30 and TRBJ2-3; the D gene is possibly TRBD2 (6 bases). V shed 3 bases and J shed 6 bases, with 19 bases lying between them. In germline, CDR1 is GTSNPN, CDR2 SVGIG (reference sequence). There are 15 residues in the CDR3. CDR3 sequence (DNA): TGTGCCTGGAGCCTCGGGGGATTACCGGTTGATACGCAGTATTTT. This gives the protein CAWSLGGLPVDTQYF.

There are a few counts of this clone. The chain joins TRBV4-1 to TRBJ2-1; the match to TRBD1 covers 8 bases. Germline CDR1 MGHRA, CDR2 YSYEKL. Unmatched junction bases numbered 17, after V lost 3 bases and J lost 7 bases. This CDR3 region has 18 residues. CDR3 bases: TGCGCCAGCAGCCAGTATGCCATTCACAGGGGGTTCGGTAATGAGCAGTTCTTC. This encodes CASSQYAIHRGFGNEQFF.

About this clone: Germline and junction disagree at one end, which may indicate a read error. The J gene is TRBJ2-2, the V gene TRBV7-3, with D possibly matching TRBD2 (6 bases). The germline gives CDR1 SGHTA, CDR2 FQGTGA. There are 14 residues in the CDR3. The chain's CDR3 is CASNLAANTGELFF. The CDR3 DNA reads TGTGCCAGCAACTTAGCGGCGAACACCGGGGAGCTGTTTTTT.

V is TRBV4-1 and J is TRBJ1-2, with TRBD1 matching 7 bases. CDR1 is MGHRA, CDR2 YSYEKL, per germline. V lost 4 bases, J lost 8 bases, and 13 bases stayed unmatched. The CDR3 runs 15 residues. The CDR3 region has the DNA TGCGCCAGCAGCCCCACAGGGGAGAGGGGCAGAGGCTACACCTTC. Translated, it gives CASSPTGERGRGYTF.

This clone appeared a few times. The chain links TRBV7-3 to TRBJ2-1; 7 nucleotides align to TRBD2. Germline CDR1 SGHTA, CDR2 FQGTGA. The CDR3 runs 15 residues. With 3 bases clipped from V and 4 bases from J, the junction kept 6 bases outside the gene matches. CDR3 region: CASSLGLPAYNEQFF. CDR3 DNA: TGTGCCAGCAGCTTGGGACTACCCGCTTACAATGAGCAGTTCTTC.

The chain joins TRBV5-6 to TRBJ2-2; 14 nucleotides match TRBD2. Trimming took 3 bases from V and 7 from J; bases not matched to a gene: 8. The V gene's germline CDR1 is SGHDT and CDR2 YYEEEE. The CDR3 has 17 amino acids. CDR3 protein: CASSYSGLAGVVGELFF. DNA for the CDR3: TGTGCCAGCAGCTATTCGGGACTAGCGGGAGTCGTCGGGGAGCTGTTTTTT. Full variable domain (outside the CDR3, taken from reference TRBV5-6 and TRBJ2-2): DAGVTQSPTHLIKTRGQQVTLRCSPKSGHDTVSWYQQALGQGPQFIFQYYEEEERQRGNFPDRFSGHQFPNYSSELNVNALLLGDSALYLCASSYSGLAGVVGELFFGEGSRLTVL.

The rearrangement uses TRBV27 and TRBJ2-5; 9 nucleotides line up with TRBD1. This CDR3 is 15 amino acids long. The V gene end was trimmed by 4 bases and the J gene end by 4 bases; junction bases not matched to a gene: 7. Germline-derived CDR1 and CDR2 are MNHEY and SMNVEV (reference sequence). CDR3 coding DNA: TGTGCCAGCAGTTCGAGTCCGGGACAGGGAGAGACCCAGTACTTC. This translates into CASSSSPGQGETQYF.

This clone appeared once. In DNA, the CDR3 is TGTGCCAGCAGCTCCCTTCCGGGACAGGATAATTCACCCCTCCACTTT. This encodes CASSSLPGQDNSPLHF. The V and J genes are TRBV7-6 and TRBJ1-6; 8 nucleotides line up with TRBD1. J was trimmed by 5 bases and V by 4 bases; bases with no gene match: 7. Germline V gene sequence: CDR1 SGHVS, CDR2 FNYEAQ. The CDR3 is made up of 16 amino acids.

This chain links TRBV5-1 with TRBJ2-5; 9 nucleotides agree with TRBD2. V lost 2 bases and J lost 5; bases outside the gene matches: 7. The CDR3 runs to 15 residues. The germline V gene has CDR1 SGHRS and CDR2 YFSETQ. The CDR3 loop reads CASSFASGTPETQYF. In nucleotides, the CDR3 is TGCGCCAGCAGCTTCGCTAGCGGGACGCCGGAGACCCAGTACTTC.

This clone has just a few counts. V usage is TRBV5-8 and J usage is TRBJ1-2, with unresolved D. V lost 1 base to trimming and J lost 8 bases, with 9 bases between them. The CDR3 loop spans 12 amino acids. Germline CDR1 reads SGHTS; CDR2 reads YDEGEE. The CDR3: CASSLYAGGYTF. As DNA, the CDR3 is TGTGCCAGCAGCTTGTACGCAGGCGGCTACACCTTC. The full variable domain, in which reference TRBV5-8 and TRBJ1-2 provide the parts outside the CDR3, is EAGVTQSPTHLIKTRGQQATLRCSPISGHTSVYWYQQALGLGLQFLLWYDEGEERNRGNFPPRFSGRQFPNYSSELNVNALELEDSALYLCASSLYAGGYTFGSGTRLTVV.

CDR3 loop: CASSGWGERGEQFF. The CDR3 DNA follows: TGTGCCAGCAGCGGGTGGGGGGAACGGGGTGAGCAGTTCTTC. V usage is TRBV7-6 and J usage is TRBJ2-1, with a weak D call TRBD2 (6 bases). Trimming removed 5 bases from V and 9 bases from J, with 17 bases in between. Germline CDR1 SGHVS, CDR2 FNYEAQ. This CDR3 has 14 residues.